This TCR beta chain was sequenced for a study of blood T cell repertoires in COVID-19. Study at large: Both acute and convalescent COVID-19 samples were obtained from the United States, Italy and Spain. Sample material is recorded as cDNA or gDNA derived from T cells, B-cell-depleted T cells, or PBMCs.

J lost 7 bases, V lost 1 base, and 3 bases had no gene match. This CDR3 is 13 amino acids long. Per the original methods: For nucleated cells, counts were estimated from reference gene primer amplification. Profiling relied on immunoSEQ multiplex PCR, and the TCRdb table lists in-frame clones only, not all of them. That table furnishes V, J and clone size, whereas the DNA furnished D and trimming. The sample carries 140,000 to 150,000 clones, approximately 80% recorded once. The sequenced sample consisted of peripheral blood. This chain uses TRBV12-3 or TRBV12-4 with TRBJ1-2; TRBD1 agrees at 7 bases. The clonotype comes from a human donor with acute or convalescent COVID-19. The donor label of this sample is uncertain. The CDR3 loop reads CASSLGTGGGYTF. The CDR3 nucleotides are TGTGCCAGCAGTTTAGGGACAGGTGGTGGCTACACCTTC.